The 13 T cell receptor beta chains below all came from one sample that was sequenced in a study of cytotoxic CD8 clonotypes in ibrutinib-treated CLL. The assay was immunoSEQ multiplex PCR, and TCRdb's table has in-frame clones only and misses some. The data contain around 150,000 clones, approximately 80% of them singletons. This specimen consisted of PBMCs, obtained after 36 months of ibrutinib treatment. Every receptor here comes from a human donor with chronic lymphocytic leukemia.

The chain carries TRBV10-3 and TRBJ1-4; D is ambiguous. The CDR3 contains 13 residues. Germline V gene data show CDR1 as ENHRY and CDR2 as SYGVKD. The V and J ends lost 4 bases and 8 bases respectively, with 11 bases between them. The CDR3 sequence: CAISGERSEKLFF. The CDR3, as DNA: TGTGCCATCAGTGGAGAAAGGTCAGAAAAACTGTTTTTT.

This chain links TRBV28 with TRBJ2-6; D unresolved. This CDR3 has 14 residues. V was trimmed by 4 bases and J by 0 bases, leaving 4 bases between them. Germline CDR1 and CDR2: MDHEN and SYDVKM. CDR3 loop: CASSSSSGANVLTF. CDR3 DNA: TGTGCCAGCAGTTCGAGCTCTGGGGCCAACGTCCTGACTTTC.

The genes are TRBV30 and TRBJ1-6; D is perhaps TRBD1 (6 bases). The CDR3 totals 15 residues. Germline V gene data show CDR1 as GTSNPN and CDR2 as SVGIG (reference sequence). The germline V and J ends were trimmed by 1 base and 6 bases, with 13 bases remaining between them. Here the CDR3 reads CAWSGTGISNSPLHF. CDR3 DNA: TGTGCCTGGAGTGGAACAGGGATTTCTAATTCACCCCTCCACTTT.

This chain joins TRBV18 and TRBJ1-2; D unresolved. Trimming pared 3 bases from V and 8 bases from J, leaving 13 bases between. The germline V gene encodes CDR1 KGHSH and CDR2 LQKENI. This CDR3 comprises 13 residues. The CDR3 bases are TGTGCCAGCTCACCCCTAACATATGGCGGCTACACCTTC. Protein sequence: CASSPLTYGGYTF.

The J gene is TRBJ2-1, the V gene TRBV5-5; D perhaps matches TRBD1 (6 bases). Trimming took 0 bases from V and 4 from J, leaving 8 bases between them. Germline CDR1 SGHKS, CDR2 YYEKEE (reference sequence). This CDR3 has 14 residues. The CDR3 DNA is TGTGCCAGCAGCTTGGGACAGGATTACAATGAGCAGTTCTTC. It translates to CASSLGQDYNEQFF.

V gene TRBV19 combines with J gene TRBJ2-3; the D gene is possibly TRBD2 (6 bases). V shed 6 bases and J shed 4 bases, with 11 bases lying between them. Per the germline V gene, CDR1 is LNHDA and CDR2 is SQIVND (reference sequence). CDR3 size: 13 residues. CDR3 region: CASRKEGPDTQYF. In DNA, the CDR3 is TGTGCCAGTAGGAAGGAGGGTCCAGATACGCAGTATTTT.

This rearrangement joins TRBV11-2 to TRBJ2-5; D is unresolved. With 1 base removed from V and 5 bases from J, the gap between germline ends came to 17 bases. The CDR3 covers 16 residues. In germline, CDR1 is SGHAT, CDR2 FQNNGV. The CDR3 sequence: CASSLGWSSMGETQYF. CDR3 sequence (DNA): TGTGCCAGCAGCTTAGGGTGGTCCTCAATGGGGGAGACCCAGTACTTC.

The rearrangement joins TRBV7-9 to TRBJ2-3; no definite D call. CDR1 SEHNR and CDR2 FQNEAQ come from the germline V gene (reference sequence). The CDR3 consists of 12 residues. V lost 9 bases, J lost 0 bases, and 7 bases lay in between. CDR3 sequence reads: CASWGSTDTQYF. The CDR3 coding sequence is TGTGCCAGTTGGGGTAGCACAGATACGCAGTATTTT.

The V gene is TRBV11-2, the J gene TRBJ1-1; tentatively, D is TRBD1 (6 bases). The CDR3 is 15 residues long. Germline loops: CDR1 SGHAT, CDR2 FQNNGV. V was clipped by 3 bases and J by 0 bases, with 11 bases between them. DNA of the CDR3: TGTGCCAGCAGCTTCATCCGACAGGTGAACACTGAAGCTTTCTTT. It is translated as CASSFIRQVNTEAFF.

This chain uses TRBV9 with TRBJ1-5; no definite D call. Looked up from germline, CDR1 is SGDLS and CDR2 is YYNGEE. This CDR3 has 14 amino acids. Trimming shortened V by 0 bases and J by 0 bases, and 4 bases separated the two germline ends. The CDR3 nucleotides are TGTGCCAGCAGCGTAGGGTATAGCAATCAGCCCCAGCATTTT. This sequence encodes CASSVGYSNQPQHF. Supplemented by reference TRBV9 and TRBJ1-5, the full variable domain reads DSGVTQTPKHLITATGQRVTLRCSPRSGDLSVYWYQQSLDQGLQFLIQYYNGEERAKGNILERFSAQQFPDLHSELNLSSLELGDSALYFCASSVGYSNQPQHFGDGTRLSIL.

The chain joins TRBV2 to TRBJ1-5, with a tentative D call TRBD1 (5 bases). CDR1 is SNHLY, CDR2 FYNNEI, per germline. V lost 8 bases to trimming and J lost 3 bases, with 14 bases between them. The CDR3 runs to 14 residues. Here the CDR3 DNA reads TGTGCCAGCGCCCGCCGGGGGAACAATCAGCCCCAGCATTTT. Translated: CASARRGNNQPQHF.

CDR3 bases: TGTGCCAGCACCTACTCGTGGCGGGATACCGGGGAGCTGTTTTTT. Encoded protein: CASTYSWRDTGELFF. The rearrangement links TRBV28 to TRBJ2-2; a possible D gene is TRBD2 (6 bases). Between the trimmed V and J ends, which lost 7 bases and 5 bases, there was a span of 17 bases. Germline V gene sequence: CDR1 MDHEN, CDR2 SYDVKM. The CDR3 is made up of 15 amino acids.

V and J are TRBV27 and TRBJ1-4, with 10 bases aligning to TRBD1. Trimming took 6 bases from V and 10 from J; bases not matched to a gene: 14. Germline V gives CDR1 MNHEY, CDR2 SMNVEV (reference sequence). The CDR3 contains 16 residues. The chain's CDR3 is CASSGTGVGEKGKLFF. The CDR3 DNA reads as TGTGCCAGCAGCGGGACAGGGGTTGGAGAAAAGGGAAAACTGTTTTTT.